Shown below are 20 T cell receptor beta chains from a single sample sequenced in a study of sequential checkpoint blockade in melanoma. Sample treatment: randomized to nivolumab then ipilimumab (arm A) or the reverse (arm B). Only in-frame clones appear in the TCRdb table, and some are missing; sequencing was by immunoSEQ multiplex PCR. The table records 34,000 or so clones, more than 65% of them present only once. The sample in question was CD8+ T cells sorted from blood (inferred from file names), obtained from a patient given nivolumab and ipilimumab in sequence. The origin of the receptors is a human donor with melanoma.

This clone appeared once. The CDR3 spells CASSLASGALQEAFF. CDR3 DNA: TGCGCCAGCAGCTTGGCGTCAGGGGCCCTACAGGAAGCTTTCTTT. The chain links TRBV5-1 to TRBJ1-1, with D possibly TRBD1 on 6 matching bases. Deletions cut 0 bases from V and 8 bases from J, with 17 bases between. The CDR3 length is 15 residues. CDR1 is SGHRS, CDR2 YFSETQ, per germline.

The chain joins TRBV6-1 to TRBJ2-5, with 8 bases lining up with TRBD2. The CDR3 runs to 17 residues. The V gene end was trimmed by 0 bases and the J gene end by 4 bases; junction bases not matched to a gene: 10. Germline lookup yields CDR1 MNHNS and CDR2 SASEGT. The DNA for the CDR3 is TGTGCCAGCAGTGAAGCGAGGGGACTAGTGGGGTTAGAGACCCAGTACTTC. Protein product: CASSEARGLVGLETQYF.

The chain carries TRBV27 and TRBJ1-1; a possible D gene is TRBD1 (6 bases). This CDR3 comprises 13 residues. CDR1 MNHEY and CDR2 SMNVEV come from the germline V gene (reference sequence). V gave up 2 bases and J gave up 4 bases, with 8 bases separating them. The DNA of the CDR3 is TGTGCCAGCAGTTTAGGACAGACCACTGAAGCTTTCTTT. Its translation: CASSLGQTTEAFF.

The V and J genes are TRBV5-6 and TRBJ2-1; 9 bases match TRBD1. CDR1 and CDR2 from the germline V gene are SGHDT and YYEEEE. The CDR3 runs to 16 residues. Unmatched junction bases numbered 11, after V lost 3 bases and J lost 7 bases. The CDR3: CASSSSPGQGFNEQFF. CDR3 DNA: TGTGCCAGCAGCTCGTCTCCGGGACAGGGCTTTAATGAGCAGTTCTTC. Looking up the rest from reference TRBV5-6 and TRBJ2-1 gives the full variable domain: DAGVTQSPTHLIKTRGQQVTLRCSPKSGHDTVSWYQQALGQGPQFIFQYYEEEERQRGNFPDRFSGHQFPNYSSELNVNALLLGDSALYLCASSSSPGQGFNEQFFGPGTRLTVL.

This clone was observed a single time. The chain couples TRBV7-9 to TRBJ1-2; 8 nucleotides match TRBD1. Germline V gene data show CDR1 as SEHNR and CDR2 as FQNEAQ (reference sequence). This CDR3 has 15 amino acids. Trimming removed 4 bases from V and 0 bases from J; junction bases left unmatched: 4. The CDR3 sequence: CASSSTGGANYGYTF. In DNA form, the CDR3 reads TGTGCCAGCAGCTCCACAGGGGGAGCTAACTATGGCTACACCTTC.

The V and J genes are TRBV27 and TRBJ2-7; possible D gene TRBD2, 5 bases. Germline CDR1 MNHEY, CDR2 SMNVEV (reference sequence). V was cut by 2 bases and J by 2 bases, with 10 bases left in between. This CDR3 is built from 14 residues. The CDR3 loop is CASSLTRVPYEQYF. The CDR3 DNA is TGTGCCAGCAGTTTAACGCGGGTCCCCTACGAGCAGTACTTC.

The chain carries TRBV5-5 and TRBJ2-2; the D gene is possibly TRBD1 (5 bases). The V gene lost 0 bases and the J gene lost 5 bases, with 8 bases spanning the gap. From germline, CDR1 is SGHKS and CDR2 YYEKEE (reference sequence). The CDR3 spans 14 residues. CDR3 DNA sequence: TGTGCCAGCAGCTTGGACAGGCCAACCGGGGAGCTGTTTTTT. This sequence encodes CASSLDRPTGELFF.

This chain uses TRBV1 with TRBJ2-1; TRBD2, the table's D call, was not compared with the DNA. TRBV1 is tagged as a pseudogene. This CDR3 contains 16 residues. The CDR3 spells CTSANARGLAGNEQFF. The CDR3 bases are TGCACCAGCGCCAATGCCCGGGGACTAGCGGGAAATGAGCAGTTCTTC.

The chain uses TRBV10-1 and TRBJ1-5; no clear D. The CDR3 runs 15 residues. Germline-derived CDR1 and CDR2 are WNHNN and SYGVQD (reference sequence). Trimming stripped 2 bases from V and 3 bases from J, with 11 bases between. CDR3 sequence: CASSETVIYNQPQHF. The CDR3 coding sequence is TGCGCCAGCAGTGAGACGGTGATATACAATCAGCCCCAGCATTTT.

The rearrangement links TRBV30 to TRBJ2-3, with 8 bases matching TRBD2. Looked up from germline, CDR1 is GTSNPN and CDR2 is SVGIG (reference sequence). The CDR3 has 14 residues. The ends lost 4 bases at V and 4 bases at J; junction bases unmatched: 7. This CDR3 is CAWTGTSGADTQYF. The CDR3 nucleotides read TGTGCCTGGACCGGGACTAGTGGGGCAGATACGCAGTATTTT.

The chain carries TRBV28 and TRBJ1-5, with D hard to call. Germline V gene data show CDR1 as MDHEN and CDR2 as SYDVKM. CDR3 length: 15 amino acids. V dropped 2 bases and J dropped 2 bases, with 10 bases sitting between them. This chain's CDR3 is CASSLEGAGNQPQHF. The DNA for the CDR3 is TGTGCCAGCAGTTTAGAGGGAGCGGGCAATCAGCCCCAGCATTTT.

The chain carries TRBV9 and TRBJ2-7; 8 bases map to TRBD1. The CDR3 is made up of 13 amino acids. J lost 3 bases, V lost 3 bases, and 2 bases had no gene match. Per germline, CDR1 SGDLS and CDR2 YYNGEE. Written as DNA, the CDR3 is TGTGCCAGCAGCGAGGGACAGGACTACGAGCAGTACTTC. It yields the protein CASSEGQDYEQYF.

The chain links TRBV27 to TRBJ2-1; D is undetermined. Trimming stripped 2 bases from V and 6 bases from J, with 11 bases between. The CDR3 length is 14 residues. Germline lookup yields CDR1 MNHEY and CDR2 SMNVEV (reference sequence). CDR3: CASSLARPGNEQFF. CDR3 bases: TGTGCCAGCAGTTTAGCAAGGCCAGGCAATGAGCAGTTCTTC.

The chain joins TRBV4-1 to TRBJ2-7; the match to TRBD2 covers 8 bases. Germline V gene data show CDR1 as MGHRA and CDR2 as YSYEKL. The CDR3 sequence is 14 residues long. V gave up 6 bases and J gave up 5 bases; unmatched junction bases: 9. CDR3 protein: CASRRSGGSDEQYF. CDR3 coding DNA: TGCGCCAGCAGAAGATCGGGAGGGTCCGACGAGCAGTACTTC.

The CDR3 bases are TGTGCTAGTGGCCAACCGATCACAACAGGGACCGCCTATGGCTACACCTTC. It is translated as CASGQPITTGTAYGYTF. The chain couples TRBV12-5 to TRBJ1-2; D might be TRBD1 (6 bases). The CDR3 has 17 residues. Deletions cut 6 bases from V and 4 bases from J, with 24 bases between. Germline values: CDR1 LGHNT, CDR2 FRNRAP.

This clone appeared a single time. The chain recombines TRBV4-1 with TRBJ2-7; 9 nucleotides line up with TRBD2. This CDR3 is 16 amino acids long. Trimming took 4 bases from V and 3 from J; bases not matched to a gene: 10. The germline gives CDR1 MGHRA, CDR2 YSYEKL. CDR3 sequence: CASSRSPGLAVYEQYF. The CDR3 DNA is TGCGCCAGCAGCCGCTCCCCGGGACTAGCTGTCTACGAGCAGTACTTC.

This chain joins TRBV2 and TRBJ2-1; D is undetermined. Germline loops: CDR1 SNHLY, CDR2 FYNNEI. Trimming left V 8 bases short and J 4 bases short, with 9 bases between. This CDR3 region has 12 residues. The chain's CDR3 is CASPRLYNEQFF. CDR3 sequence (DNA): TGTGCCAGCCCTCGACTTTACAATGAGCAGTTCTTC.

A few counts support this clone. This CDR3 reads CASSGSGLAGYEQYF. In DNA, the CDR3 is TGTGCCAGCAGCGGCTCCGGACTAGCAGGTTACGAGCAGTACTTC. V gene TRBV5-4 combines with J gene TRBJ2-7; TRBD2 matches 8 bases. CDR3 length: 15 residues. Germline V lookup: CDR1 SGHNT, CDR2 YYREEE (reference sequence). The ends lost 4 bases at V and 4 bases at J; junction bases unmatched: 10.

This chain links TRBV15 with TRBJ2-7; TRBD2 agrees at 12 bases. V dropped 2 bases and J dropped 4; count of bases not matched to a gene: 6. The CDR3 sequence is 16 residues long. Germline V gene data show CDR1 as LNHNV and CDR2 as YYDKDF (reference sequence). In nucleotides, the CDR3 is TGTGCCACCAGCAGATCTACTAGCGGGGGGCTTTACGAGCAGTACTTC. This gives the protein CATSRSTSGGLYEQYF.

CDR3 sequence reads: CATSRESDNTDTQYF. The CDR3 DNA reads TGTGCCACCAGCAGAGAGTCGGACAACACAGATACGCAGTATTTT. The chain links TRBV15 to TRBJ2-3; D perhaps matches TRBD1 (5 bases). Germline CDR1 LNHNV, CDR2 YYDKDF (reference sequence). This CDR3 has 15 residues. The V end was cut by 0 bases, the J end by 2 bases, with 9 bases between.